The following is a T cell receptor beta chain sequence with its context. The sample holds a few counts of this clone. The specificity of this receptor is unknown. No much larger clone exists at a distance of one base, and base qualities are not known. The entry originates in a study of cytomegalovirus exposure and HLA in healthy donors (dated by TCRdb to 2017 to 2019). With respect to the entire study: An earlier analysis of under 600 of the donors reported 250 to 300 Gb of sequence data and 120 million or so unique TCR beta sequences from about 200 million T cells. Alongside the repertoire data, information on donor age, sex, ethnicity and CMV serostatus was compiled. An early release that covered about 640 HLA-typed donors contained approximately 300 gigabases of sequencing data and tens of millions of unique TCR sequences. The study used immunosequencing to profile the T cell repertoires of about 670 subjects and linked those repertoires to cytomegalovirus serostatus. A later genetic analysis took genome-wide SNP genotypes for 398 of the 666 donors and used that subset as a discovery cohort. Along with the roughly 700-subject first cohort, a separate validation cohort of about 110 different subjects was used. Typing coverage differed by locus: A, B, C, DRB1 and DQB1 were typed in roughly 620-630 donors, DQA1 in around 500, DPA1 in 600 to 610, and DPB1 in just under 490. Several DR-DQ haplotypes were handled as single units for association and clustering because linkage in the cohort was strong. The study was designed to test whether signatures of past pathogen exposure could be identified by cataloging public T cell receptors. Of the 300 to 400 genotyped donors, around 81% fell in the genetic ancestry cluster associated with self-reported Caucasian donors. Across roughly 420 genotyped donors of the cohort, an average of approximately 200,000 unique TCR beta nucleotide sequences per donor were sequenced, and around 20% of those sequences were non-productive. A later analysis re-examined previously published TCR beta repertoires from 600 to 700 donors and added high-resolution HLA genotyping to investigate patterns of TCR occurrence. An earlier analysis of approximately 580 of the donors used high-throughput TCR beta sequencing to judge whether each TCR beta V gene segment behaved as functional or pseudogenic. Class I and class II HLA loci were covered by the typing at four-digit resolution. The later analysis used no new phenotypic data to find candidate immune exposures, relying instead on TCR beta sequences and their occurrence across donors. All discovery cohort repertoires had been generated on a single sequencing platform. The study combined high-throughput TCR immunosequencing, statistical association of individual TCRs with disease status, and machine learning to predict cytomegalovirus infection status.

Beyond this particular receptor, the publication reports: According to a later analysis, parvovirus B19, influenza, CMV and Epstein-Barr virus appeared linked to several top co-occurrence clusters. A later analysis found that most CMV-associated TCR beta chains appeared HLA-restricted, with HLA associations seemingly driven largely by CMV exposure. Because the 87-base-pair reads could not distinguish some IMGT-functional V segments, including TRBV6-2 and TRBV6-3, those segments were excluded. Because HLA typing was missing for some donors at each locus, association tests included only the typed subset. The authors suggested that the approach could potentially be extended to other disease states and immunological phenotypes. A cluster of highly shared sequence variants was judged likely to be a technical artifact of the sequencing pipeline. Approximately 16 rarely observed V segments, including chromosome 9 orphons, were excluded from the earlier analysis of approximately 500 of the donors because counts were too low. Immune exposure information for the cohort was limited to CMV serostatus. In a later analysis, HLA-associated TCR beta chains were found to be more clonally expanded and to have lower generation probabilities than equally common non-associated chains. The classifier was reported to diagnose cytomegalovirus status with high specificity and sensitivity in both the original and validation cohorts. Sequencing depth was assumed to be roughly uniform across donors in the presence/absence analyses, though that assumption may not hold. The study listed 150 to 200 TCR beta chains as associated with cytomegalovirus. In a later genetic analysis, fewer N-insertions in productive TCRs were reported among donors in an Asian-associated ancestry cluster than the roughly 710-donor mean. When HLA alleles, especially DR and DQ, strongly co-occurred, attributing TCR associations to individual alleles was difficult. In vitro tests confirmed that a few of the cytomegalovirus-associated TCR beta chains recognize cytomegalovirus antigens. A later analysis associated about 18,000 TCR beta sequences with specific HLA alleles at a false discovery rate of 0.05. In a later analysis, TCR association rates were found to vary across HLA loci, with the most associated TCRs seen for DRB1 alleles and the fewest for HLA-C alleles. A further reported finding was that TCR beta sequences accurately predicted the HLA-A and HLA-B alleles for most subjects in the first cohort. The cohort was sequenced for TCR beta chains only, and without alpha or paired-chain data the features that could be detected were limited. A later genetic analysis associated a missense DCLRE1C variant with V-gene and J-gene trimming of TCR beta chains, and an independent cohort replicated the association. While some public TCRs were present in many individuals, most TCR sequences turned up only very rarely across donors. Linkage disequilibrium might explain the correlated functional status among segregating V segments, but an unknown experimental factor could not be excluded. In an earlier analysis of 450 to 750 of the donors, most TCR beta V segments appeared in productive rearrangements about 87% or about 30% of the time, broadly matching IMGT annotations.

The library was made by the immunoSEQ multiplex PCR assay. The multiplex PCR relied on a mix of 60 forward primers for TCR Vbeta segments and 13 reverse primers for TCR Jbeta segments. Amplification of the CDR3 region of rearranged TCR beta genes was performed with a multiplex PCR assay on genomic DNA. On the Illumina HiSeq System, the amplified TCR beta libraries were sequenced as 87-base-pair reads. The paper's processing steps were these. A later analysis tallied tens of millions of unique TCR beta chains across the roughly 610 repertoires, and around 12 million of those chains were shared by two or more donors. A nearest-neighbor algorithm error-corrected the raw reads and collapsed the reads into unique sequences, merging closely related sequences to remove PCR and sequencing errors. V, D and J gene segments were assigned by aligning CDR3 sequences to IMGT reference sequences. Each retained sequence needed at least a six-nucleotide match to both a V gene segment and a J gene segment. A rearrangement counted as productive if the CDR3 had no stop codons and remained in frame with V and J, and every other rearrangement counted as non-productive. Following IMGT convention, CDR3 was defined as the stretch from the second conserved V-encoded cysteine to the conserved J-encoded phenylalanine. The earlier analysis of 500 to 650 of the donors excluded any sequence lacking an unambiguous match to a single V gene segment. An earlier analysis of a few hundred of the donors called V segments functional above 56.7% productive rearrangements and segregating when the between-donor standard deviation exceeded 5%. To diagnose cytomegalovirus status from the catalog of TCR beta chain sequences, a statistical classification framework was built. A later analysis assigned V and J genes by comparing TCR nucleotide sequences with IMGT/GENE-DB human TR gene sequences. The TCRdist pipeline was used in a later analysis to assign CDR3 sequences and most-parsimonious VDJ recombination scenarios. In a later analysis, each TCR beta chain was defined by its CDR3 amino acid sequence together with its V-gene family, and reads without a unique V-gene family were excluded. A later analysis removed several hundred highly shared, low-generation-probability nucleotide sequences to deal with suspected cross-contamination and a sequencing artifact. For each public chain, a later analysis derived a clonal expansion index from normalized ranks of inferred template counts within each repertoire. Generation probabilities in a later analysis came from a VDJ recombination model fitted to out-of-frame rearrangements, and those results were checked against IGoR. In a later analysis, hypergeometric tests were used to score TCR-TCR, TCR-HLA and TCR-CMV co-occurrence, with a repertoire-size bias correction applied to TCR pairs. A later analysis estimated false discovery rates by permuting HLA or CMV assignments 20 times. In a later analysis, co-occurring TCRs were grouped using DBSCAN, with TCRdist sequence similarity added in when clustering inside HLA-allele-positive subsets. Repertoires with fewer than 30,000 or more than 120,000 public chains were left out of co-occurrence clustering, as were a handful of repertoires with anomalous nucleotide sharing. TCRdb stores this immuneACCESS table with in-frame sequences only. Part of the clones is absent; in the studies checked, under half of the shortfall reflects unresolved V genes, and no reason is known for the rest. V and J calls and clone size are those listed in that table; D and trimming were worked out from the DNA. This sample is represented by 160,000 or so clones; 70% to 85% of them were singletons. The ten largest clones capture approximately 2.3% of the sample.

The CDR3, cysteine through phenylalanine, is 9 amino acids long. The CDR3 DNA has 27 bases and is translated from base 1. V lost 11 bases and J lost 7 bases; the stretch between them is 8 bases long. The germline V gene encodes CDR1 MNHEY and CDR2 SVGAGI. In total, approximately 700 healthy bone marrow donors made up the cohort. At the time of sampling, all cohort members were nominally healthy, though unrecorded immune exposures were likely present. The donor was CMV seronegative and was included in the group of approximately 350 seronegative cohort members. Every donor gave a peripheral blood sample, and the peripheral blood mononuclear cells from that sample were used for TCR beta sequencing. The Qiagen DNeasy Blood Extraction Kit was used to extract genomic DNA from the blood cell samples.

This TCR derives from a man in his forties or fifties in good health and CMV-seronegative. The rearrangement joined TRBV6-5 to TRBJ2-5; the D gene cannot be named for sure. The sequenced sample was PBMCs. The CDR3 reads CAAYPTQYF. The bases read TGTGCCGCCTATCCGACCCAGTACTTC.